The 6 T cell receptor beta chains below were found in one sample sequenced in a study of blood T cell repertoires in COVID-19. Method: immunoSEQ multiplex PCR; TCRdb's copy keeps in-frame clones and lacks some. Of fewer than 150,000 clones listed, 80% to 90% are singletons. The source material was peripheral blood. These receptors were collected from a man in his 70s who had recovered from COVID-19.

This chain links TRBV15 with TRBJ1-5; 10 nucleotides agree with TRBD1. V lost 3 bases to trimming and J lost 6 bases; unmatched junction nucleotides: 5. The CDR3 has 15 residues. Germline V gene data show CDR1 as LNHNV and CDR2 as YYDKDF (reference sequence). The CDR3 region has the DNA TGTGCCACCAGCAGGCCGGGACAGGGGTCTCAGCCCCAGCATTTT. Translating gives CATSRPGQGSQPQHF.

This chain links TRBV6-6 with TRBJ1-1; the D is unclear. Trimming left V 6 bases short and J 7 bases short, with 9 bases between. This CDR3 has 11 residues. Germline CDR1 MNHNY, CDR2 SVGAGI (reference sequence). The CDR3 loop reads CASSPFSEAFF. The CDR3 DNA reads TGTGCCAGCAGCCCTTTTAGTGAAGCTTTCTTT.

CDR3 DNA: TGCGCCAGCAGCCAAGAAGGCAGGGCCTTCTCCTACAATGAGCAGTTCTTC. Protein: CASSQEGRAFSYNEQFF. The chain uses TRBV4-1 and TRBJ2-1, with D possibly matching TRBD1 (5 bases). CDR1 is MGHRA, CDR2 YSYEKL, per germline. Between the trimmed V and J ends, which lost 0 bases and 0 bases, there was a span of 12 bases. CDR3 length: 17 residues.

The chain joins TRBV5-1 to TRBJ2-5; 10 bases agree with TRBD2. CDR3 size: 15 residues. V shed 4 bases, J shed 4 bases, and the junction held 7 bases outside the gene matches. CDR1 is SGHRS, CDR2 YFSETQ, per germline. CDR3 DNA: TGCGCCAGCAGCACGGAGCGGGAGGGTGGAGAGACCCAGTACTTC. Its protein is CASSTEREGGETQYF.

The rearrangement uses TRBV18 and TRBJ1-6; D is uncertain. Germline V gene sequence: CDR1 KGHSH, CDR2 LQKENI. V gave up 4 bases and J gave up 6 bases, with 13 bases separating them. This CDR3 spans 15 amino acids. The CDR3 nucleotides read TGTGCCAGCTCACGCGACGGAGGAGGTAATTCACCCCTCCACTTT. Protein product: CASSRDGGGNSPLHF. The full variable domain, with the rest looked up from reference TRBV18 and TRBJ1-6, is NAGVMQNPRHLVRRRGQEARLRCSPMKGHSHVYWYRQLPEEGLKFMVYLQKENIIDESGMPKERFSAEFPKEGPSILRIQQVVRGDSAAYFCASSRDGGGNSPLHFGNGTRLTVT.

This clone appeared once. This rearrangement joins TRBV19 to TRBJ1-2; 9 bases match TRBD1. The J segment lost 1 base and the V segment lost 8 bases, leaving 8 bases of the junction unmatched. CDR3 length equals 15 residues. In germline, CDR1 is LNHDA, CDR2 SQIVND (reference sequence). The CDR3 nucleotides read TGTGCCAGTTTTCTTACAGGGGGCAGTAACTATGGCTACACCTTC. Amino acid sequence: CASFLTGGSNYGYTF. Full variable domain (missing parts from reference TRBV19 and TRBJ1-2): DGGITQSPKYLFRKEGQNVTLSCEQNLNHDAMYWYRQDPGQGLRLIYYSQIVNDFQKGDIAEGYSVSREKKESFPLTVTSAQKNPTAFYLCASFLTGGSNYGYTFGSGTRLTVV.